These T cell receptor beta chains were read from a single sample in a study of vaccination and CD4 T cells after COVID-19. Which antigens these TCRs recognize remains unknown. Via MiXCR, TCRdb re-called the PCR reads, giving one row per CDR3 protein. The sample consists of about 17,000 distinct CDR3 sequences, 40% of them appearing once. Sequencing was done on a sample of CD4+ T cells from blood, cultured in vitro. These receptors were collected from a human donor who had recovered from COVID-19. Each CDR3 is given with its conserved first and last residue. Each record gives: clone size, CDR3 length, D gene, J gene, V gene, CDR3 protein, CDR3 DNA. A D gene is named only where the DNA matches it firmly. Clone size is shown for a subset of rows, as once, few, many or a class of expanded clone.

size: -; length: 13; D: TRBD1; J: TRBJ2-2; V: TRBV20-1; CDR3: CSAYGQGAGELFF; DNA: TGCAGTGCCTATGGACAGGGGGCCGGGGAGCTGTTTTTT
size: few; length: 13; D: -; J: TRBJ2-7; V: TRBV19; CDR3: CASRELGLDEQYF; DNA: TGTGCCAGTAGGGAGTTGGGACTCGACGAGCAGTACTTC
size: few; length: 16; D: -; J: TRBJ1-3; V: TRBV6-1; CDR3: CASEDTWVLSGNTIYF; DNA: TGTGCCAGCGAGGACACCTGGGTACTCTCTGGAAACACCATATATTTT
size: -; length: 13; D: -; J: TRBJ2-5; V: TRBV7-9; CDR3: CASSPVGVETQYF; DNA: TGTGCCAGCAGCCCCGTAGGGGTAGAGACCCAGTACTTC
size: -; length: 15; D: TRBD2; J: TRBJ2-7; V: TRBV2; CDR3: CASGTSGAIHYEQYF; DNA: TGTGCCAGCGGGACTAGCGGGGCTATACACTACGAGCAGTACTTC
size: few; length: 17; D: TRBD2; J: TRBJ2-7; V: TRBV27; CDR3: CASNTPGLAGYGYEQYF; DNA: TGTGCCAGCAATACCCCGGGACTAGCGGGTTACGGGTACGAGCAGTACTTC
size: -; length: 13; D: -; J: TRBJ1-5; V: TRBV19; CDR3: CASRHELNQPQHF; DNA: TGTGCCAGTAGACACGAACTCAATCAGCCCCAGCATTTT
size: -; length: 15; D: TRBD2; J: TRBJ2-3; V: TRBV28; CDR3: CASSTLAGGGDTQYF; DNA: TGTGCCAGCAGTACACTAGCGGGAGGGGGAGATACGCAGTATTTT
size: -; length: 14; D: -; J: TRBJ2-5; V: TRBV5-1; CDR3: CASSLGPRGETQYF; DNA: TGCGCCAGCAGCTTAGGGCCCAGGGGTGAGACCCAGTACTTC
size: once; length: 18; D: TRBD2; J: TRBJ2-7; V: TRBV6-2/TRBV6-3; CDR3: CASSRAGLAGGTSYEQYF; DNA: TGTGCCAGCAGTCGAGCTGGACTAGCGGGAGGGACTTCCTACGAGCAGTACTTC
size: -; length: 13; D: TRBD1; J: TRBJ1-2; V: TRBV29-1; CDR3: CSVEGQGGYGYTF; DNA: TGCAGCGTTGAAGGACAGGGTGGCTATGGCTACACCTTC
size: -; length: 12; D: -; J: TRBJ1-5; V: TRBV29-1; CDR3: CSAADGNQPQHF; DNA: TGCAGCGCGGCCGATGGCAATCAGCCCCAGCATTTT